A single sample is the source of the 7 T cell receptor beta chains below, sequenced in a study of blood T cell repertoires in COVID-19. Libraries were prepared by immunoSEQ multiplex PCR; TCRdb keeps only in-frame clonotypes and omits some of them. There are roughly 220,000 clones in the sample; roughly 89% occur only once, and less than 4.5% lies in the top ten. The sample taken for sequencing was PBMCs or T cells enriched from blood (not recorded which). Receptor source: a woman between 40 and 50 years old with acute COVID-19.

CDR3 sequence: CASSLAPSRGGEKLFF. The CDR3 DNA sequence: TGTGCCAGCAGCTTAGCCCCGAGCAGGGGTGGTGAAAAACTGTTTTTT. The V call is TRBV7-9, the J call TRBJ1-4; maybe TRBD1 (6 bases). The germline CDR1 and CDR2 sequences are SEHNR and FQNEAQ (reference sequence). The ends were cut back, 0 bases at V and 7 bases at J, with 15 bases in the middle. This CDR3 has 16 residues.

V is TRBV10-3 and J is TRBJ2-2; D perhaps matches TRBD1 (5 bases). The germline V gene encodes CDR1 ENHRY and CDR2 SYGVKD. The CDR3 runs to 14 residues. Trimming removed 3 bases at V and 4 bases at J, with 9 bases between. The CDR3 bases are TGTGCCATCAGTGATGACAGTCTCACCGGGGAGCTGTTTTTT. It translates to CAISDDSLTGELFF.

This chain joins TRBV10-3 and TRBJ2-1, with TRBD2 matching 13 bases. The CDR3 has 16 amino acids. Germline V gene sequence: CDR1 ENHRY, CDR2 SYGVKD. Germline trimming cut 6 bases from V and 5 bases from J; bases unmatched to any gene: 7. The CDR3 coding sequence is TGTGCCATCAGGGGGACTAGCGGGGAGACCAACAATGAGCAGTTCTTC. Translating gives CAIRGTSGETNNEQFF.

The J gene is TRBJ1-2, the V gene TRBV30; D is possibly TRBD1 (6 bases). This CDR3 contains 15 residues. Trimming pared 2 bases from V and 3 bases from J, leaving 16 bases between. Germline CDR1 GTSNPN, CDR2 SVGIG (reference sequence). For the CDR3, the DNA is TGTGCCTGGAGTAATAAAACAGGGAAAGACTATGGCTACACCTTC. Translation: CAWSNKTGKDYGYTF.

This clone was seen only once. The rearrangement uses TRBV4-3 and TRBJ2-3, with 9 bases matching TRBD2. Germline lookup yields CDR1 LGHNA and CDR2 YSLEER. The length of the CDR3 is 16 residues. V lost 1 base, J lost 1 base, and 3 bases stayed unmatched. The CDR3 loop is CASSQAPSGGTDTQYF. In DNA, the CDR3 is TGCGCCAGCAGCCAAGCCCCTAGCGGGGGCACAGATACGCAGTATTTT.

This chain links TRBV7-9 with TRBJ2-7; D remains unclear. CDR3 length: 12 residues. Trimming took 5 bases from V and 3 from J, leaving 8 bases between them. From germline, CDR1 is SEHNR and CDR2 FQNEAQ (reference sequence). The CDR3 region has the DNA TGTGCCAGCAGCCCTACAGTCTACGAGCAGTACTTC. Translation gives CASSPTVYEQYF.

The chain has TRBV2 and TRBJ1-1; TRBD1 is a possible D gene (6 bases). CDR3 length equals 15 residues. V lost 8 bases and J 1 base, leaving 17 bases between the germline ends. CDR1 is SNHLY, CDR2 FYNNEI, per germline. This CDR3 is CASPPPGGGNTEAFF. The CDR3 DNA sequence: TGTGCCAGCCCCCCTCCGGGGGGCGGGAACACTGAAGCTTTCTTT.